In its sample, the clone carrying this T cell receptor beta chain was seen many times. Its antigen remains unknown. These data originate in a study of T cell repertoires in cytomegalovirus infection. Study in general: Carrying CMV and the relevant HLA type showed in public TCR beta signatures.

TCRdb re-called the reads through MiXCR, storing one row per CDR3 protein. Of some 250,000 distinct CDR3 sequences listed, approximately 9% are singletons. Study outcomes and limitations: HLA-C-restricted CMV-specific TCR beta clonotypes were dominant in the ex vivo response.

The CDR3 is made up of 15 amino acids. CDR1 is SEHNR, CDR2 FQNEAQ, per germline (reference sequence). The V end was cut by 4 bases, the J end by 0 bases, with 12 bases between. This clonotype was sampled from a human donor in good health (CMV status not recorded). Some clones in this sample may be carry-over from other donors' samples. The rearrangement joins TRBV7-9 to TRBJ1-1; tentatively, D is TRBD1 (5 bases). The material sequenced was PBMCs. The CDR3 nucleotides are TGTGCCAGCAGCTCCGACAGTACCATGAACACTGAAGCTTTCTTT. This codes for CASSSDSTMNTEAFF.